This T cell receptor beta chain appears in the sequencing data of a study of blood T cell repertoires in COVID-19. Germline assignment: CDR1 SGHRS and CDR2 YFSETQ. There are 15 residues in the CDR3. V was cut by 4 bases and J by 5 bases, with 16 bases left in between. Generated by immunoSEQ multiplex PCR, the TCRdb table keeps only in-frame clones and is missing some. The profile shows over 110,000 clones, 65% to 90% of them singletons. This clone was counted between two and nine times. The V call is TRBV5-1, the J call TRBJ2-1; the D gene is possibly TRBD2 (6 bases). Material for sequencing was peripheral blood. The clonotype originates from a man between 60 and 75 years old with active or convalescent COVID-19. Written as DNA, the CDR3 is TGCGCCAGCAGCACTTCCGGGAGTGCCCACAATGAGCAGTTCTTC. Translated, it gives CASSTSGSAHNEQFF.